This TCR beta chain was recorded in a study of blood T cell repertoires in COVID-19. Method: immunoSEQ multiplex PCR; TCRdb's copy keeps in-frame clones and lacks some. This table holds 450,000 to 500,000 clones, over 75% found once. The germline V gene encodes CDR1 LGHDT and CDR2 YNNKEL (reference sequence). Trimming took off 4 bases at V and 4 bases at J, with 8 bases between the two ends. CDR3 length: 13 residues. This chain uses TRBV3-1 (or the pseudogene TRBV3-2) with TRBJ1-3; maybe TRBD1 (6 bases). The TCR originated in a human donor in a cohort sampled during active COVID-19. Specimen: peripheral blood. The CDR3 DNA follows: TGTGCCAGCAGCCCGAGGGGGGGAAACACCATATATTTT. The encoded protein is CASSPRGGNTIYF.